A selection of T cell receptor beta chains follows, all from one sample in a study of cytotoxic CD8 clonotypes in ibrutinib-treated CLL. Assay: immunoSEQ multiplex PCR; the TCRdb copy retains only in-frame clones and omits some. Among under 200,000 clones listed, approximately 80% were seen once. The source was PBMCs, collected after 24 months of ibrutinib treatment. Receptors originate from a human donor with chronic lymphocytic leukemia. Each CDR3 is given with its conserved first and last residue. Each record gives: clone size, V gene, CDR3 protein. A clone size is listed for some rows: how often the clone was seen (once, few, many), or a class if it is expanded.

>NA|TRBV5-1
CASSHGTGYQETQYF
>NA|TRBV7-9
CASSSLRGSYQETQYF
>NA|TRBV30
CAWSQTGDTQYF
>NA|TRBV27
CASKSTGRSGANVLTF
>NA|TRBV13
CASSSTGASPTEAFF
>NA|TRBV7-2
CASSPRQGRLGEQYF
>few|TRBV27
CASSYIAGNTIYF
>once|TRBV7-6
CASSPPGGRSSYEQYF
>NA|TRBV7-2
CASSLGLAGQLEQYF
>NA|TRBV5-4
CASSSKAGTHNEQFF
>NA|TRBV10-3
CAISVRQGEQYF
>many|TRBV30
CAWSGGQLYEQYF
>NA|TRBV5-1
CASSLDVELTNYGYTF
>NA|TRBV28
CASSPGDRRNEKLFF
>NA|TRBV5-1
CASSLSGTGYGYTF
>once|TRBV7-6
CASSLVPAGGLRETQYF
>NA|TRBV5-1
CASSREGGRNYEQYF
>NA|TRBV7-9
CASSLPKNIQYF
>NA|TRBV30
CAWSTFDQPQHF
>NA|TRBV2
CASSDWQNNEQFF
>NA|TRBV11-1
CASSLAREGYEQYF
>NA|TRBV10-3
CAISEWPLSSGNTIYF
>NA|TRBV6-6
CASSYGEGLAAFF
>once|TRBV19
CASSPGRERTEAFF
>once|TRBV21-1
CASKIGLSYEQYF
>once|TRBV21-1
CASSTPGPSFNTEAFF
>NA|TRBV7-9
CASSFGGDDEQYF
>few|TRBV5-1
CASSFGTTYGYTF
>NA|TRBV5-1
CASSLNLGPYEQYF
>NA|TRBV18
CASLEEGAYNEQFF
>NA|TRBV2
CASSELGSPNYGYTF
>NA|TRBV7-2
CASSLLAGGEQYF
>NA|TRBV6-5
CASSYQGYYGYTF
>NA|TRBV13
CASSLRTSGTNTGELFF
>NA|TRBV4-3
CASSQYVAGAPSYNEQFF
>NA|TRBV9
CASSPPQARLSRAFF
>NA|TRBV7-9
CASSSGLAGEQYF
>NA|TRBV7-2
CASSSTGNYNSPLHF
>NA|TRBV20-1
CSARGPGELFF
>NA|TRBV7-2
CASSRTGINYGYTF
>few|TRBV18
CASSPATGTGTYEQYF
>NA|TRBV6-5
CATHAGASFEKLFF
>NA|TRBV19
CASSIAPLGNYEQYF
>NA|TRBV30
CAWTNSGGSRETQYF
>NA|TRBV28
CASRPPGFSYEQYF
>NA|TRBV4-3
CASSQTDSVYEQYF
>NA|TRBV5-1
CASSLGIEGGELFF
>NA|TRBV7-2
CASSQNPGLDTGELFF
>NA|TRBV30
CAWNTGGAYEQYF
>NA|TRBV28
CASSLPAPGSAFF
>NA|TRBV11-1
CASNQGRVMNTEAFF
>few|TRBV7-6
CASSSTDRPSDPLHF
>NA|TRBV5-5
CASSRSRGPGANVLTF
>NA|TRBV12-5
CASGAFSTDTQYF